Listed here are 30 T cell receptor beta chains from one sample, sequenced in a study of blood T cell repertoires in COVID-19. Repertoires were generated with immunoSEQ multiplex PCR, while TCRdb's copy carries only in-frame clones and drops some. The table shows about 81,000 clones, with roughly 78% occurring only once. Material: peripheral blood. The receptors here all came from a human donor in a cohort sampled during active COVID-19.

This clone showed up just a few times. CDR3 sequence reads: CASSRQGANTEAFF. CDR3 DNA sequence: TGTGCCAGCAGCAGGCAGGGCGCCAACACTGAAGCTTTCTTT. The chain uses TRBV7-3 and TRBJ1-1, with a tentative D call TRBD1 (5 bases). This CDR3 is built from 14 residues. Deletions cut 5 bases from V and 2 bases from J, with 12 bases between. Germline-derived CDR1 and CDR2 are SGHTA and FQGTGA.

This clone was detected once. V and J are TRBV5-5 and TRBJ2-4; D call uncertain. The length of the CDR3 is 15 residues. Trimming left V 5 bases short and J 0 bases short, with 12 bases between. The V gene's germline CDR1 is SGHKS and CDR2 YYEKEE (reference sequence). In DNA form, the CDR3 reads TGTGCCAGCAGTCACGGCGGTCTAGCCAAAAACATTCAGTACTTC. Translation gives CASSHGGLAKNIQYF.

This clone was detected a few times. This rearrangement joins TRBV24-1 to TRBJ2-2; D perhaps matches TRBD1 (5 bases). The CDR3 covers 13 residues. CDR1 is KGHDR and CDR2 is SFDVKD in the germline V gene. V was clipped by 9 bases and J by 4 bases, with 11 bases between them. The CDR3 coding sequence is TGTGCCACCGGGGCAGGCAGCACCGGGGAGCTGTTTTTT. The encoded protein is CATGAGSTGELFF.

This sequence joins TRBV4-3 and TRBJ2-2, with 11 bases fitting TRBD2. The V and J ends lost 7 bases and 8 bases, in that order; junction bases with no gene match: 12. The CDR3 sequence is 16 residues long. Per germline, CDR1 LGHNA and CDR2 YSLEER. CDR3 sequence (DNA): TGCGCCAGCAAACCCAGCCTAGCGGGGGGCGTAGGGGAGCTGTTTTTT. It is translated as CASKPSLAGGVGELFF.

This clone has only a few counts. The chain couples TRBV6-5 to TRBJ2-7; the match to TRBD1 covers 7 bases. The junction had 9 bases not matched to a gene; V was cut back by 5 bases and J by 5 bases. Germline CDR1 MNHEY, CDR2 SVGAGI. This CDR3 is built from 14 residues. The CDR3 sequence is CASSPDRVSHEQYF. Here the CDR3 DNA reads TGTGCCAGCAGTCCTGACAGGGTATCCCACGAGCAGTACTTC.

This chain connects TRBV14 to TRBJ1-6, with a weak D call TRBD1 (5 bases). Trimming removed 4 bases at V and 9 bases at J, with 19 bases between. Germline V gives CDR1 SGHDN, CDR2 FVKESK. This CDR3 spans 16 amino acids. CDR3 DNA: TGTGCCAGCAGCCGCTCACGGGCAGGGTGGATTTCACCCCTCCACTTT. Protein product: CASSRSRAGWISPLHF. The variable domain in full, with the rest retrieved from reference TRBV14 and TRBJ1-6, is EAGVTQFPSHSVIEKGQTVTLRCDPISGHDNLYWYRRVMGKEIKFLLHFVKESKQDESGMPNNRFLAERTGGTYSTLKVQPAELEDSGVYFCASSRSRAGWISPLHFGNGTRLTVT.

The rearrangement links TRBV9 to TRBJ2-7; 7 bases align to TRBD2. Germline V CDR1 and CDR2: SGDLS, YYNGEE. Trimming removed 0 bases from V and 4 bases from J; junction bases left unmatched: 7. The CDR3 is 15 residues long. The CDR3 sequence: CASSVDGAGSYEQYF. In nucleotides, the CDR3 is TGTGCCAGCAGCGTAGATGGAGCGGGGAGTTACGAGCAGTACTTC.

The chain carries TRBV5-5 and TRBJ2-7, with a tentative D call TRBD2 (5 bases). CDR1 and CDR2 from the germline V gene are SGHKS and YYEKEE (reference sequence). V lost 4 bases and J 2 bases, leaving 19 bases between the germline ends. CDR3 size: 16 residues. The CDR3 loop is CASSPFIPRGTYEQYF. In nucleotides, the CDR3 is TGTGCCAGCAGCCCATTCATCCCACGGGGTACCTACGAGCAGTACTTC.

The CDR3 loop reads CASSTLGQGYEQYF. In DNA form, the CDR3 reads TGTGCCAGTAGTACCCTAGGACAGGGCTACGAGCAGTACTTC. The chain combines TRBV19 with TRBJ2-7; 8 nucleotides align to TRBD1. Germline CDR1 and CDR2: LNHDA and SQIVND (reference sequence). This CDR3 is 14 amino acids long. V was pared by 4 bases and J by 3 bases, with 5 bases of the junction left unmatched. Looking up the rest from reference TRBV19 and TRBJ2-7 gives the full variable domain: DGGITQSPKYLFRKEGQNVTLSCEQNLNHDAMYWYRQDPGQGLRLIYYSQIVNDFQKGDIAEGYSVSREKKESFPLTVTSAQKNPTAFYLCASSTLGQGYEQYFGPGTRLTVT.

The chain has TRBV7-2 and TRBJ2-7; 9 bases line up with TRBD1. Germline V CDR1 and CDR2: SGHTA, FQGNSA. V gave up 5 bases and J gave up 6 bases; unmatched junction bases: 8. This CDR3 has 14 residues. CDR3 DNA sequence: TGTGCCAGCAGCCCGGGGGACAGGGTCGGCGAGCAGTACTTC. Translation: CASSPGDRVGEQYF.

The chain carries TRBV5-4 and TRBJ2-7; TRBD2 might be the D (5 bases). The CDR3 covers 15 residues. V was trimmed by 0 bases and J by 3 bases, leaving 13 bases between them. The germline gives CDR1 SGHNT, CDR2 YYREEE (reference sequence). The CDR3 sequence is CASSLGARGIYEQYF. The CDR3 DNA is TGTGCCAGCAGCTTGGGCGCCCGAGGGATCTACGAGCAGTACTTC.

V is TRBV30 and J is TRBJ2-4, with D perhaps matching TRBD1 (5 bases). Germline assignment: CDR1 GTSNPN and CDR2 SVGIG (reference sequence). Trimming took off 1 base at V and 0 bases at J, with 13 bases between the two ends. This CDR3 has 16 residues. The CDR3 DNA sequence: TGTGCCTGGAGTGAACGACAGCTAATAGCCAAAAACATTCAGTACTTC. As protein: CAWSERQLIAKNIQYF.

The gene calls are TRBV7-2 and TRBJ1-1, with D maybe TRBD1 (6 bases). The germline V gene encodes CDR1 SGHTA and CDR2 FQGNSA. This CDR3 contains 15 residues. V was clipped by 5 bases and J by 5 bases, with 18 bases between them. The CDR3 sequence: CASSLEQGGWTEAFF. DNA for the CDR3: TGTGCCAGCAGCCTTGAACAGGGAGGGTGGACTGAAGCTTTCTTT.

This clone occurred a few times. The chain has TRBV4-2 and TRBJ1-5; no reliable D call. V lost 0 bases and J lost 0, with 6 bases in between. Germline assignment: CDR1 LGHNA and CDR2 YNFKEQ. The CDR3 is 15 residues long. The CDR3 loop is CASSQEEASNQPQHF. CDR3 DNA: TGTGCCAGCAGCCAAGAAGAGGCTAGCAATCAGCCCCAGCATTTT.

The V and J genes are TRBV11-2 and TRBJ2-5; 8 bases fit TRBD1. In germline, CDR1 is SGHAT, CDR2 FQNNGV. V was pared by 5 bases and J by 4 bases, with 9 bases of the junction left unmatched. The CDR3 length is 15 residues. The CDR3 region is CASSPRQGTAETQYF. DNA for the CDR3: TGTGCCAGCAGCCCCCGACAGGGGACGGCAGAGACCCAGTACTTC.

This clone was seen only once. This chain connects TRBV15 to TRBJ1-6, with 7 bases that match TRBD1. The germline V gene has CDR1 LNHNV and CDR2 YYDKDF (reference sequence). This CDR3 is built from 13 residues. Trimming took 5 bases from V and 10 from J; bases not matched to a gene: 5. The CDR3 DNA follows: TGTGCCACCAGCGTTAGACAGGGATCACCCCTCCACTTT. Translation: CATSVRQGSPLHF. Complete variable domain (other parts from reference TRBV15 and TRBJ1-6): DAMVIQNPRYQVTQFGKPVTLSCSQTLNHNVMYWYQQKSSQAPKLLFHYYDKDFNNEADTPDNFQSRRPNTSFCFLDIRSPGLGDTAMYLCATSVRQGSPLHFGNGTRLTVT.

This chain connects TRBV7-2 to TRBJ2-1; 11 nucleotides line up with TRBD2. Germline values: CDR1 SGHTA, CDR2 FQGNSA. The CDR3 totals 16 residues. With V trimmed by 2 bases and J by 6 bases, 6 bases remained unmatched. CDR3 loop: CASSLRLAGGRNEQFF. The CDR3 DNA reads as TGTGCCAGCAGCTTAAGGCTAGCGGGGGGCCGCAATGAGCAGTTCTTC.

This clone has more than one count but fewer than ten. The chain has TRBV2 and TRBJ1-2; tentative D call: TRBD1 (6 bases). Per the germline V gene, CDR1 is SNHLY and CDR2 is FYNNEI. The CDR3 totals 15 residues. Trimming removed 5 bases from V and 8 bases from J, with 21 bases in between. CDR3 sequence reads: CASSSGVAFSGGYTF. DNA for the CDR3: TGTGCCAGCAGTTCAGGGGTGGCCTTTTCGGGCGGCTACACCTTC.

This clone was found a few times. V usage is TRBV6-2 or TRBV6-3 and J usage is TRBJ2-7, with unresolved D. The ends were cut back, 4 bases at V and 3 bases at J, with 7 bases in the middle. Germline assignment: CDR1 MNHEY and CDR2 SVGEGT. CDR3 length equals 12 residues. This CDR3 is CASSWAIYEQYF. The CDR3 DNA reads TGTGCCAGCAGTTGGGCCATCTACGAGCAGTACTTC.

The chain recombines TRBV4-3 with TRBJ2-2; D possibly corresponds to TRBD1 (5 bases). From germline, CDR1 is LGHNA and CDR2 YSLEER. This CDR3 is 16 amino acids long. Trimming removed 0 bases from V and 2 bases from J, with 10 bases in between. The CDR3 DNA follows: TGCGCCAGCAGCCAAGAATTTAGGGGAAACACCGGGGAGCTGTTTTTT. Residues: CASSQEFRGNTGELFF.

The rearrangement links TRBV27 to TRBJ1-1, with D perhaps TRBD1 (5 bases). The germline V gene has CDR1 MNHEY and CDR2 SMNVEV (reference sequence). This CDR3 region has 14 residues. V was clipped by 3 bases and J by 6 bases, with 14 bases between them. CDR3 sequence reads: CASSLGRDQAEAFF. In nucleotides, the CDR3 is TGTGCCAGCAGTTTGGGCAGGGATCAGGCTGAAGCTTTCTTT.

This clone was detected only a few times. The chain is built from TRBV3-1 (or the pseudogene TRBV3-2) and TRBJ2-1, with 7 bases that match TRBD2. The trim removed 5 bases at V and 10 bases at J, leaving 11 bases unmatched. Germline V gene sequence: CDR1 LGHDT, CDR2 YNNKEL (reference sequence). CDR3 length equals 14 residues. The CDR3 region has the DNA TGTGCCAGCAGCACCGGGGAGGGGATTAACGAGCAGTTCTTC. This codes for CASSTGEGINEQFF.

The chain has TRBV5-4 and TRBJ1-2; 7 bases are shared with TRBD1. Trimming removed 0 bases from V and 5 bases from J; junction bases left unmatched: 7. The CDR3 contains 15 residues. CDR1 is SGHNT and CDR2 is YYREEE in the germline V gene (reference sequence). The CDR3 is CASSLVGDRSYGYTF. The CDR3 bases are TGTGCCAGCAGCTTGGTGGGGGACAGAAGTTATGGCTACACCTTC.

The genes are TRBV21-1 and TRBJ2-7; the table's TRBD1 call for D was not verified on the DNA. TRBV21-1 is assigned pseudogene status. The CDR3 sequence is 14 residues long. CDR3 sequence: CASSKEGTGGEQYF. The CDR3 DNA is TGTGCCAGCAGCAAAGAGGGAACAGGGGGGGAGCAGTACTTC.

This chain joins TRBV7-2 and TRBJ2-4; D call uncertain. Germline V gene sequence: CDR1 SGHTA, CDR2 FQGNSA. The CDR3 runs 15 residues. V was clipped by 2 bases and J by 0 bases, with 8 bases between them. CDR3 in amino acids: CASSLTALAKNIQYF. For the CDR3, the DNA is TGTGCCAGCAGCTTAACAGCTCTAGCCAAAAACATTCAGTACTTC.

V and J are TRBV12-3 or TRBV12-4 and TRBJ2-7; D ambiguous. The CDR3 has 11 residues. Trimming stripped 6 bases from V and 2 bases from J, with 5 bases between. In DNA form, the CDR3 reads TGTGCCAGCAGACTAACCTACGAGCAGTACTTC. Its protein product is CASRLTYEQYF.

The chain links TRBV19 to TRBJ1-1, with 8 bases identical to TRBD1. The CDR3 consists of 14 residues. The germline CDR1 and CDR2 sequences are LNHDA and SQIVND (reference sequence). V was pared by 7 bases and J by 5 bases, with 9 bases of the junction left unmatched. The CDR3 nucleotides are TGTGCCAGTACCGGGACAGGCGCGGGGACTGAAGCTTTCTTT. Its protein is CASTGTGAGTEAFF.

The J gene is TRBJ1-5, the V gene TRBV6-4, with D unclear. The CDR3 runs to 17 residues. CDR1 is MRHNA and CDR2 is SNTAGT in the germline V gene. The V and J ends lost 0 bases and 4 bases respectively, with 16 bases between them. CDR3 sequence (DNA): TGTGCCAGCAGTGACTCCAAGGCCTCGGAGATGAATCAGCCCCAGCATTTT. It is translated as CASSDSKASEMNQPQHF.

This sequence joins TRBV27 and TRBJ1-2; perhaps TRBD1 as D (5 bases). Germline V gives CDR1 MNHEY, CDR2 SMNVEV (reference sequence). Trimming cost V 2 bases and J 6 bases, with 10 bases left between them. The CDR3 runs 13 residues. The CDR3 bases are TGTGCCAGCAGTTTAAAGGGGTACGATGGCTACACCTTC. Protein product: CASSLKGYDGYTF.

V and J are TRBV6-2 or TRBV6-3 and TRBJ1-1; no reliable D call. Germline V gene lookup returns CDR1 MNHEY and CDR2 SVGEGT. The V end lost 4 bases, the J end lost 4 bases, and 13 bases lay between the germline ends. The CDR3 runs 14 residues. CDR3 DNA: TGTGCCAGCAGTTTCGGCCTGGGGAGCACTGAAGCTTTCTTT. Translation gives CASSFGLGSTEAFF.